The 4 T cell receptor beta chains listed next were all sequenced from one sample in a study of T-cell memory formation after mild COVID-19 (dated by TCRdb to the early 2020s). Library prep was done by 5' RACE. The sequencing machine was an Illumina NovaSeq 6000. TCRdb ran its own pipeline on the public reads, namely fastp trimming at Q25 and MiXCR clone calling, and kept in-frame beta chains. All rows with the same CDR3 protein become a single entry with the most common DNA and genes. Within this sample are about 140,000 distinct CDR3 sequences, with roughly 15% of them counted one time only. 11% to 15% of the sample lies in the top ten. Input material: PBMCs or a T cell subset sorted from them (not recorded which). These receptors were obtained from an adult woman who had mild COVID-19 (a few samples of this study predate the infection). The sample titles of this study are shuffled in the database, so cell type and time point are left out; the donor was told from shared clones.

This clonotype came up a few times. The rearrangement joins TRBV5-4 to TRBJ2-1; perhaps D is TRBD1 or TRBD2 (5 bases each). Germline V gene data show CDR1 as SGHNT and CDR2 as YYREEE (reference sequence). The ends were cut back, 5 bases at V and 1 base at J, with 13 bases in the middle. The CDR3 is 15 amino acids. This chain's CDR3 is CASRRGRISYNEQFF. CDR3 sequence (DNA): TGTGCCAGCAGGAGGGGACGAATTTCCTACAATGAGCAGTTCTTC.

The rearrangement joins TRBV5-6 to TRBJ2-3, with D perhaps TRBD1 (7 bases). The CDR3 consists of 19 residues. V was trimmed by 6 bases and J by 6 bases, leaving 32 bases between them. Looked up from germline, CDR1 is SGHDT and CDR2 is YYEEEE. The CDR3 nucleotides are TGTGCCAGCAAACTGATGGGATCCACAGCCCAGGGGGAGGCGGATACGCAGTATTTT. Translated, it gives CASKLMGSTAQGEADTQYF.

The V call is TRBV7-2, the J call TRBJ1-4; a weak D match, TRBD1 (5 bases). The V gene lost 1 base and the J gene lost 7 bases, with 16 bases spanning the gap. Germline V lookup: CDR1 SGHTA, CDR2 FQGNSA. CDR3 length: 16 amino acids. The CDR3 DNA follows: TGTGCCAGCAGCTTAGACCCACAGGCTCTGGGTGAAAAACTGTTTTTT. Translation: CASSLDPQALGEKLFF. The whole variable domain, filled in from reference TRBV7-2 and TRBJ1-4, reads GAGVSQSPSNKVTEKGKDVELRCDPISGHTALYWYRQSLGQGLEFLIYFQGNSAPDKSGLPSDRFSAERTGGSVSTLTIQRTQQEDSAVYLCASSLDPQALGEKLFFGSGTQLSVL.

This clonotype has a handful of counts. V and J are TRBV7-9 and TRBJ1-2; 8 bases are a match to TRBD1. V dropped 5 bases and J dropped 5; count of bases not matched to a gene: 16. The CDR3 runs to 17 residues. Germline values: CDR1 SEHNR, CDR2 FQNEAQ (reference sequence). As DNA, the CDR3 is TGTGCCAGCAGCCCCGAGGCTCAGGGGGCGCTACGGTATGGCTACACCTTC. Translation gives CASSPEAQGALRYGYTF.